This T cell receptor (beta chain) emerged from a study of blood T cell repertoires in COVID-19 (dated by TCRdb to the early 2020s). General notes on the study: The collaborator samples originated in the United States, Italy and Spain and spanned the acute and convalescent phases of COVID-19. The material from the prospective study consisted of cDNA or gDNA derived from T cells, B-cell-depleted T cells, or PBMCs. Subjects who had been exposed to COVID-19, were actively infected with it, or had recovered from it provided the deeply sampled blood TCRbeta repertoires that made up the dataset. A freely available public database, intended as a resource for researchers studying the immune response to SARS-CoV-2, is where the repertoires were released. The samples were drawn from two sources: the first 160 participants of the ongoing ImmuneRACE study, and about 1,300 subjects contributed by 6 global collaborators. The sample metadata nearly always contained a de-identified subject ID, COVID-19 status, age in years and sex. Where HLA class I and class II types were available, the types were taken from metadata supplied by the sample provider, not from assay-based typing. The study at large found these results: Clinical and demographic metadata were provided uncurated, with the amount varying by source and participant.

Whole blood was collected in K2EDTA tubes by collaborating institutions according to the institutions' own protocols. For TCRbeta analysis, collaborator samples were shipped as frozen whole blood, as isolated PBMCs, or as DNA extracted from either sample type. Spanning cysteine to phenylalanine, the CDR3 consists of 18 amino acids. CDR3 DNA only is kept here, 54 bases in frame from base 1. CDR1 and CDR2 are read off the germline V gene as SGHDN and FVKESK. The germline V and J ends show losses of 2 bases and 1 base respectively, and no gene match explains 13 bases of the junction. As to this clone: Its antigen target is currently unknown. Qualities for individual bases were not recorded, and no much larger clone is one base off.

TCRbeta CDR3 regions were amplified from genomic DNA by means of the immunoSEQ Assay, a bias-controlled multiplex PCR. The authors' analysis ran thus. The number of nucleated cells in each sample was estimated by amplification of reference gene primers within the assay. Sequence reads were collapsed and filtered to measure the absolute abundance of every unique TCRbeta CDR3 rearrangement. For each sample, productive Simpson clonality was calculated as the square root of Simpson's diversity index over productive rearrangements. TCRdb's version of the immuneACCESS table is confined to in-frame rearrangements and falls short of the full clone set. An unresolved V gene accounts for under half of the shortfall where checked; the remainder is of unknown origin. The D gene and trimming were derived from the DNA, and the V and J assignments and clone size from that table. This sample comprises fewer than 180,000 clones, 65% to 90% of them detected only once. The top ten constitute around 3.3% of the sample.

This clonotype was obtained from a man aged 65-85 years with acute or convalescent COVID-19. The sequence links TRBV14 to TRBJ1-1; 7 bases in between match TRBD1. Sequences were obtained from peripheral blood. The bases read TGTGCCAGCAGCCAATATGGGCCGAAGGGGGCACCGAACACTGAAGCTTTCTTT. Its amino acids are CASSQYGPKGAPNTEAFF.